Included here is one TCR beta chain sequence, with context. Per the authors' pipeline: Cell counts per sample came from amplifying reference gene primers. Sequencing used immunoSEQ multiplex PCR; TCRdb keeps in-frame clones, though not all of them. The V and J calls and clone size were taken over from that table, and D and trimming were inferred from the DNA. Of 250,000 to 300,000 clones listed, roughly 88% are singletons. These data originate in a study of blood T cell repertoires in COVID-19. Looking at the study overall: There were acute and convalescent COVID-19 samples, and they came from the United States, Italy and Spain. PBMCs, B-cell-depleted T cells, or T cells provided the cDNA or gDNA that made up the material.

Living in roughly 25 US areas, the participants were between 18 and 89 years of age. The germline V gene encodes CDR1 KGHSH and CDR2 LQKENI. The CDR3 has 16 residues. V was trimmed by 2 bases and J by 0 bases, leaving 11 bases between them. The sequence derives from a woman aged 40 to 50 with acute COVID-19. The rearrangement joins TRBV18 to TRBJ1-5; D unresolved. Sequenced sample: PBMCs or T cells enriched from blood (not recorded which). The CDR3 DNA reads TGTGCCAGCTCACCAGGTGCCGACTATAGCAATCAGCCCCAGCATTTT. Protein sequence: CASSPGADYSNQPQHF.